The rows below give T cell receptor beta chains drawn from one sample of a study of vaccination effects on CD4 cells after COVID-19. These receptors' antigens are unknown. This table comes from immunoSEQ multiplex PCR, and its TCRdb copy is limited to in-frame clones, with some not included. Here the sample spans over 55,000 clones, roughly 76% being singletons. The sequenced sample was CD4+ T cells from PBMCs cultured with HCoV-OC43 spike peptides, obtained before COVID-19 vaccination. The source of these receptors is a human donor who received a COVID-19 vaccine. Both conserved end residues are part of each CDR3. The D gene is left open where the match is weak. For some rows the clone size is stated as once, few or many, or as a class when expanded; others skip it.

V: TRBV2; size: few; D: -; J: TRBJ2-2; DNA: TGTGCCAGCAGTCGACAGCGAAACACCGGGGAGCTGTTTTTT; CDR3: CASSRQRNTGELFF
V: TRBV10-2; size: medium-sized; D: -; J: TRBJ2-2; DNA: TGCGCCAGCATTCGACTACCCGACGGGGAGCTGTTTTTT; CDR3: CASIRLPDGELFF
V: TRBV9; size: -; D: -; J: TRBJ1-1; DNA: TGTGCCAGCAGCGTAGCGGTGTGGGGGCAGGACACTGAAGCTTTCTTT; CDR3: CASSVAVWGQDTEAFF
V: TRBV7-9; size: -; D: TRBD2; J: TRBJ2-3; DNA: TGTGCCAGCAGCTCAGGACTAGCGGGGGCCACAGATACGCAGTATTTT; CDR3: CASSSGLAGATDTQYF
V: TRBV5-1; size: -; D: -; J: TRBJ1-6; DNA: TGCGCCAGCAGGGCAGGGGATTCCTATTCACCCCTCCACTTT; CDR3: CASRAGDSYSPLHF
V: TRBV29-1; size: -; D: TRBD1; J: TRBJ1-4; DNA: TGCAGCGTGGACCGGGACAGGGGAGGTGAAAAACTGTTTTTT; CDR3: CSVDRDRGGEKLFF
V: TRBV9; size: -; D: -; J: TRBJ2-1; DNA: TGTGCCAGCAGCGTAGGGATACAGGGCTCCTACAATGAGCAGTTCTTC; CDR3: CASSVGIQGSYNEQFF
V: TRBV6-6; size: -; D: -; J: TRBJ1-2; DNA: TGTGCCAGCAGTTACCGGAATTTAGGGGGGAATGGCTACACCTTC; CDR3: CASSYRNLGGNGYTF
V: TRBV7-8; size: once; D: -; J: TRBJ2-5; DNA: TGTGCCAGCAGCTTAGGCCAGGACCAAGAAACCCAGTACTTC; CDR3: CASSLGQDQETQYF
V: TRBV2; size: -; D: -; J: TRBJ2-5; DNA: TGTGCCACGCAGGGGGCGGGGGGGGAGACCCAGTACTTC; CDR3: CATQGAGGETQYF
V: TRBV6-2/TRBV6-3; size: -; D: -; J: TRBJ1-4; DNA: TGTGCCAGCAGCCGCGGGGGCCTTGTCGATGAAAAACTGTTTTTT; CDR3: CASSRGGLVDEKLFF
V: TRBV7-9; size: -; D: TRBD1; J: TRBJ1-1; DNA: TGTGCCAGCAGCCCCGACAGGGAGAACACTGAAGCTTTCTTT; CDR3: CASSPDRENTEAFF
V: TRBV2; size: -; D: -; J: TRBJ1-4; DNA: TGTGCCAGCAGGGGGGGGGTGGAAAAACTGTTTTTT; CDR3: CASRGGVEKLFF
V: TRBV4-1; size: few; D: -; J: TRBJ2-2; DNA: TGCGCCAGCAGCCCCCTCGTGTACACCGGGGAGCTGTTTTTT; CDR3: CASSPLVYTGELFF
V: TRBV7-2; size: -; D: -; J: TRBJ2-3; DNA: TGTGCCAGCACCCCGAGGCAGGGCACAGATACGCAGTATTTT; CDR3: CASTPRQGTDTQYF
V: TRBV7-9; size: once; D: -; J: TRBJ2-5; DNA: TGTGCCAGCAGCTTAATGGAGACCCAGTACTTC; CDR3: CASSLMETQYF
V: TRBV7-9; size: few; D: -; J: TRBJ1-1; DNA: TGTGCCAGCAGCTTAACGAAGACTGAAGCTTTCTTT; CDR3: CASSLTKTEAFF
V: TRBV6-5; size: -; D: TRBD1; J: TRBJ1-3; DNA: TGTGCCAGCAGTACACAGGGGGCCCCTGGAAACACCATATATTTT; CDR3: CASSTQGAPGNTIYF